This T cell receptor beta chain was sequenced in a study of OX40 agonist ivuxolimab in advanced cancers. The overall study: Ivuxolimab doses were 0.01, 0.1, 0.3, 1.5, 3 or 10 mg/kg every 2 weeks.

Sequencing was performed with immunoSEQ multiplex PCR; in TCRdb, only in-frame clones are kept and a portion is missing. The data hold tens of thousands of clones, with more than 80% observed a single time. Per germline, CDR1 MGHDK and CDR2 SYGVNS. V shed 4 bases and J shed 5 bases, with 11 bases lying between them. The CDR3 has 13 residues. Study findings and constraints: Researchers did not establish what antigens the expanded peripheral T cells target.

This clone was counted between two and nine times. Its antigen is still unknown. This chain uses TRBV25-1 with TRBJ1-1; D gene unclear. The specimen comprised CD4+ or CD8+ T cells sorted from blood, sampled in a trial of the OX40 agonist ivuxolimab. The receptor's source is an adult with an advanced solid tumor such as melanoma, head and neck, liver or kidney cancer. The CDR3 is CASSGIGMTEAFF. The CDR3 DNA reads as TGTGCCAGCAGTGGCATCGGGATGACTGAAGCTTTCTTT.